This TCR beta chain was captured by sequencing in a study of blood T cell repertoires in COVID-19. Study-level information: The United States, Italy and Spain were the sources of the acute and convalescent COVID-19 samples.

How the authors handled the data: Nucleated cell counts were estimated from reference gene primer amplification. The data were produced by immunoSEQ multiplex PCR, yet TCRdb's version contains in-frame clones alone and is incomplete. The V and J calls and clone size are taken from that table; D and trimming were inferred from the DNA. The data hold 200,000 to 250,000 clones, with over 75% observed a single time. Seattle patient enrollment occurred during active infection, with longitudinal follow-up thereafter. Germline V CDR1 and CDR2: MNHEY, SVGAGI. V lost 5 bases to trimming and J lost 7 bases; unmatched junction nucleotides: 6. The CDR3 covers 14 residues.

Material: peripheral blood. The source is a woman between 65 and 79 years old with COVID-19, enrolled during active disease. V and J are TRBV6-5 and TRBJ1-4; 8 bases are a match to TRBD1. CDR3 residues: CASSPGQGAEKLFF. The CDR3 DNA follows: TGTGCCAGCAGTCCCGGACAGGGTGCTGAAAAACTGTTTTTT.